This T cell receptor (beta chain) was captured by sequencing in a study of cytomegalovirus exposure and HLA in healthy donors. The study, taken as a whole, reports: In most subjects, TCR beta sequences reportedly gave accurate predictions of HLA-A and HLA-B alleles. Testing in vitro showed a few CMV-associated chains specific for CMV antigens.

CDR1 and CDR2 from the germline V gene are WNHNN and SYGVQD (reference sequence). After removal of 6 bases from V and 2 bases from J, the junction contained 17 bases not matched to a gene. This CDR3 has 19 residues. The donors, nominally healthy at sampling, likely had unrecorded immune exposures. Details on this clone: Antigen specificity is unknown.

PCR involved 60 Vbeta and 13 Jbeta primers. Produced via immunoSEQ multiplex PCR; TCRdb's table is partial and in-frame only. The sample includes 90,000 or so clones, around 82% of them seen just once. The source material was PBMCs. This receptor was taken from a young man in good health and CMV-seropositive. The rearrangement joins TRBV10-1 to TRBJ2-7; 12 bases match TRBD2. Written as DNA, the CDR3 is TGCGCCAGCAGCAGGGGGCCGGGACTAGCGGGTCTAAGACCCTACGAGCAGTACTTC. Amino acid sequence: CASSRGPGLAGLRPYEQYF.